These 5 T cell receptor beta chains came from one sample sequenced in a study. TCRdb fed the 5' RACE reads into MiXCR, producing one record per CDR3 protein. The table has about 10,000 distinct CDR3 sequences, less than 15% seen once; the top ten hold 3.3%. Treg sorting used a CD4+CD25+CD127-/low gate. Specimen: Tregs sorted from blood. These receptors were obtained from a female donor with breast cancer.

The table lists this clonotype with a few counts. A junction boundary mismatches the germline segment, possibly from a read error. The V call is TRBV7-7, the J call TRBJ1-1, with TRBD1 matching over 8 bases. This CDR3 is built from 14 residues. Germline CDR1 SSHAT, CDR2 FNYEAQ (reference sequence). DNA of the CDR3: TGTGCTAGCAGCTTATATCAGGGGGCATCTGAAGCTTTCTTT. It yields the protein CASSLYQGASEAFF.

This clonotype was seen at least ten times. The chain carries TRBV5-1 and TRBJ1-4; TRBD1 matches at 7 bases. The CDR3 extends over 15 amino acids. Trimming took 4 bases from V and 7 from J; bases not matched to a gene: 10. Germline loops: CDR1 SGHRS, CDR2 YFSETQ. CDR3 DNA sequence: TGCGCCAGCAGCACCGGACAGGTGGGGAGTGAAAAACTGTTTTTT. It is translated as CASSTGQVGSEKLFF.

As for this clonotype: A single base separates this from a much larger clone, so it may be a read error. This chain uses TRBV7-9 with TRBJ1-2; D ambiguous. CDR3 size: 15 residues. From germline, CDR1 is SEHNR and CDR2 FQNEAQ (reference sequence). The CDR3 nucleotides are TGTGTCAGCAGCGAGCAACGAGGGATCCCCTATGGCTACACCTTC. Translating gives CVSSEQRGIPYGYTF. The complete variable domain, with remaining parts taken from reference TRBV7-9 and TRBJ1-2, reads DTGVSQNPRHKITKRGQNVTFRCDPISEHNRLYWYRQTLGQGPEFLTYFQNEAQLEKSRLLSDRFSAERPKGSFSTLEIQRTEQGDSAMYLCVSSEQRGIPYGYTFGSGTRLTVV.

The CDR3 is CASSPGQGNFETQYF. As DNA, the CDR3 is TGTGCCAGCAGCCCAGGACAGGGGAATTTTGAGACCCAGTACTTC. This chain connects TRBV7-6 to TRBJ2-5; 9 bases are a match to TRBD1. Trimming at V came to 5 bases and at J to 5 bases, leaving 9 bases not matched to a gene. Per the germline V gene, CDR1 is SGHVS and CDR2 is FNYEAQ. This CDR3 has 15 amino acids.

By sample share, this clonotype is medium-sized. The chain is built from TRBV5-5 and TRBJ2-4; 12 nucleotides agree with TRBD1. The germline gives CDR1 SGHKS, CDR2 YYEKEE (reference sequence). CDR3 length: 16 amino acids. Losses at the gene ends were 0 bases for V and 9 bases for J; bases not matched to a gene: 7. In nucleotides, the CDR3 is TGTGCCAGCAGCTTGGGCGGGACAGGGGGCTGGGGCATTCAGTACTTC. This translates into CASSLGGTGGWGIQYF.